This is a list of T cell receptor beta chains from one sample in a study of blood T cell repertoires in COVID-19. Sequencing was performed with immunoSEQ multiplex PCR; in TCRdb, only in-frame clones are kept and a portion is missing. Seen here are roughly 380,000 clones, about 89% observed once, and the top ten hold 1.3%. The sequenced sample consisted of PBMCs or T cells enriched from blood (not recorded which). Receptor source: a young man who had recovered from COVID-19. Both conserved end residues are part of each CDR3. A D gene is named only where the DNA matches it firmly. Size tells how often a clone was seen (once, few, many) or the class of an expanded clone, and some rows leave it out.

CDR3 protein: CASSLWVTLDRANSPLHF
CDR3 DNA: TGCGCCAGCAGCTTGTGGGTGACCTTGGACAGGGCCAATTCACCCCTCCACTTT
clone size: once
D gene: TRBD1
J gene: TRBJ1-6
V gene: TRBV5-1

CDR3 protein: CASSLLQDTEAFF
CDR3 DNA: TGCGCCAGCAGCTTATTACAGGACACTGAAGCTTTCTTT
clone size: -
D gene: -
J gene: TRBJ1-1
V gene: TRBV5-1

CDR3 protein: CASSPRSGTASEAFF
CDR3 DNA: TGTGCCAGCTCACCACGAAGTGGGACAGCGTCTGAAGCTTTCTTT
clone size: -
D gene: TRBD1
J gene: TRBJ1-1
V gene: TRBV18

CDR3 protein: CAWSTGQGLSGELFF
CDR3 DNA: TGTGCCTGGAGTACGGGACAGGGGTTGTCCGGGGAGCTGTTTTTT
clone size: -
D gene: TRBD1
J gene: TRBJ2-2
V gene: TRBV30

CDR3 protein: CASSRDRQETQYF
CDR3 DNA: TGTGCCAGCTCCCGGGACAGACAAGAGACCCAGTACTTC
clone size: -
D gene: TRBD1
J gene: TRBJ2-5
V gene: TRBV27

CDR3 protein: CASSLVGREGEQYF
CDR3 DNA: TGCGCCAGCAGCTTGGTTGGGCGGGAGGGGGAGCAGTACTTC
clone size: once
D gene: TRBD2
J gene: TRBJ2-7
V gene: TRBV5-1

CDR3 protein: CASSQGGNREQFF
CDR3 DNA: TGTGCCAGCAGCCAAGGAGGGAACCGTGAGCAGTTCTTC
clone size: -
D gene: -
J gene: TRBJ2-1
V gene: TRBV3-1/TRBV3-2

CDR3 protein: CASSPSGGFGSSYEQYF
CDR3 DNA: TGTGCCAGCAGCCCTAGCGGGGGGTTCGGGAGCTCCTACGAGCAGTACTTC
clone size: few
D gene: TRBD2
J gene: TRBJ2-7
V gene: TRBV9

CDR3 protein: CASSEGLNQPQHF
CDR3 DNA: TGTGCCAGCAGCGAGGGCCTCAATCAGCCCCAGCATTTT
clone size: -
D gene: -
J gene: TRBJ1-5
V gene: TRBV3-1/TRBV3-2

CDR3 protein: CASSPGGGNYGYTF
CDR3 DNA: TGCGCCAGCAGCCCCGGGGGAGGGAACTATGGCTACACCTTC
clone size: -
D gene: -
J gene: TRBJ1-2
V gene: TRBV5-1

CDR3 protein: CASREDRAVYGYTF
CDR3 DNA: TGTGCCAGCAGGGAGGACAGGGCCGTCTATGGCTACACCTTC
clone size: -
D gene: TRBD1
J gene: TRBJ1-2
V gene: TRBV6-6

CDR3 protein: CASSQYTGGSGNTIYF
CDR3 DNA: TGCGCCAGCAGCCAGTATACAGGGGGGTCTGGAAACACCATATATTTT
clone size: once
D gene: TRBD1
J gene: TRBJ1-3
V gene: TRBV4-1

CDR3 protein: CASSQGPSWNTEAFF
CDR3 DNA: TGTGCCAGCAGCCAAGGTCCTTCCTGGAACACTGAAGCTTTCTTT
clone size: -
D gene: -
J gene: TRBJ1-1
V gene: TRBV14

CDR3 protein: CASSPQGFQETQYF
CDR3 DNA: TGTGCCAGCAGTCCTCAGGGGTTCCAAGAGACCCAGTACTTC
clone size: -
D gene: -
J gene: TRBJ2-5
V gene: TRBV6-5

CDR3 protein: CASSVAGQLNTEAFF
CDR3 DNA: TGTGCCAGCAGCGTAGCGGGACAGCTGAACACTGAAGCTTTCTTT
clone size: -
D gene: TRBD1
J gene: TRBJ1-1
V gene: TRBV9

CDR3 protein: CASSSPGQGRWEQYF
CDR3 DNA: TGTGCCAGCAGCTCCCCGGGACAGGGACGTTGGGAGCAGTACTTC
clone size: -
D gene: TRBD1
J gene: TRBJ2-7
V gene: TRBV7-2

CDR3 protein: CASSLGGQGWDQPQHF
CDR3 DNA: TGTGCCAGCAGTTTAGGGGGACAGGGGTGGGATCAGCCCCAGCATTTT
clone size: -
D gene: TRBD1
J gene: TRBJ1-5
V gene: TRBV28

CDR3 protein: CASSLLYEQFF
CDR3 DNA: TGTGCCAGCAGTCTGTTGTATGAGCAGTTCTTC
clone size: -
D gene: -
J gene: TRBJ2-1
V gene: TRBV25-1

CDR3 protein: CSVLRGDRGGYTF
CDR3 DNA: TGCAGCGTCCTAAGGGGGGACAGGGGCGGCTACACCTTC
clone size: -
D gene: TRBD1
J gene: TRBJ1-2
V gene: TRBV29-1

CDR3 protein: CASSLQGPGANYGYTF
CDR3 DNA: TGTGCCAGTAGTTTACAGGGTCCAGGCGCTAACTATGGCTACACCTTC
clone size: -
D gene: -
J gene: TRBJ1-2
V gene: TRBV19

CDR3 protein: CASSLAGPQDTQYF
CDR3 DNA: TGTGCCAGCAGCCTAGCGGGACCCCAAGATACGCAGTATTTT
clone size: -
D gene: TRBD2
J gene: TRBJ2-3
V gene: TRBV7-3

CDR3 protein: CASSIWAGNTEAFF
CDR3 DNA: TGTGCCAGTAGTATATGGGCGGGAAACACTGAAGCTTTCTTT
clone size: -
D gene: -
J gene: TRBJ1-1
V gene: TRBV19

CDR3 protein: CAISDRGANNSPLHF
CDR3 DNA: TGTGCCATCAGTGACAGGGGAGCGAATAATTCACCCCTCCACTTT
clone size: -
D gene: -
J gene: TRBJ1-6
V gene: TRBV10-3